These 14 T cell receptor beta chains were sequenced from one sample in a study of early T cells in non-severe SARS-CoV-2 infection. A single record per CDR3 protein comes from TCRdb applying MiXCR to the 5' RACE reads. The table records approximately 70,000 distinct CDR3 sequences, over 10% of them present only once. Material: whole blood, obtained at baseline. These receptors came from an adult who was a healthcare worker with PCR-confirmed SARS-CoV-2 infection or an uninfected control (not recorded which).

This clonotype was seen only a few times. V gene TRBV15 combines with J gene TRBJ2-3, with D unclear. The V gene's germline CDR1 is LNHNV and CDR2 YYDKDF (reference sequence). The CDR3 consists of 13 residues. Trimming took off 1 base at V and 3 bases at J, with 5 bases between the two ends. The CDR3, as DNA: TGTGCCACCAGCAGAGTCCGAACAGATACGCAGTATTTT. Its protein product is CATSRVRTDTQYF.

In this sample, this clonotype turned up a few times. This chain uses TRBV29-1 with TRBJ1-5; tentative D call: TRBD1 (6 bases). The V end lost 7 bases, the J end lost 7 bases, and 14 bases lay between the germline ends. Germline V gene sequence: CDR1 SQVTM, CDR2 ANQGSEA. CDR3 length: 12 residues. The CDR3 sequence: CSAKTGDQPQHF. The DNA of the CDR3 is TGCAGCGCCAAGACAGGTGACCAGCCCCAGCATTTT. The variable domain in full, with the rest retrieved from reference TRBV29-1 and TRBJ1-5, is SAVISQKPSRDICQRGTSLTIQCQVDSQVTMMFWYRQQPGQSLTLIATANQGSEATYESGFVIDKFPISRPNLTFSTLTVSNMSPEDSSIYLCSAKTGDQPQHFGDGTRLSIL.

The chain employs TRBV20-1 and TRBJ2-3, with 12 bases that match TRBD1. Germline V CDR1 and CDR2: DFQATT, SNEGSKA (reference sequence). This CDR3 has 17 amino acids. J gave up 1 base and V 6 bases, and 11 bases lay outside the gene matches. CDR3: CSASAGTGGWGTDTQYF. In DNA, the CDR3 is TGCAGTGCAAGTGCCGGGACAGGGGGCTGGGGCACAGATACGCAGTATTTT.

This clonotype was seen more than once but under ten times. For the CDR3, the DNA is TGTGCCAGCAGCTTGGTCTCCGGAGGACCTTTTGTTAATTCACCCCTCCACTTT. Protein: CASSLVSGGPFVNSPLHF. This chain joins TRBV5-5 and TRBJ1-6, with no clear D. Trimming shortened V by 0 bases and J by 6 bases, and 19 bases separated the two germline ends. The CDR3 has 18 residues. Germline CDR1 is SGHKS and CDR2 is YYEKEE (reference sequence).

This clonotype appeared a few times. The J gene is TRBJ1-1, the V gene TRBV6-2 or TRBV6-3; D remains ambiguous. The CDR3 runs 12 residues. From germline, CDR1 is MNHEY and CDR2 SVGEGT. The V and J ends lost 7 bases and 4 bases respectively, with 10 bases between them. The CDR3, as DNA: TGTGCCAGCATCGGACGGACCACTGAAGCTTTCTTT. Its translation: CASIGRTTEAFF.

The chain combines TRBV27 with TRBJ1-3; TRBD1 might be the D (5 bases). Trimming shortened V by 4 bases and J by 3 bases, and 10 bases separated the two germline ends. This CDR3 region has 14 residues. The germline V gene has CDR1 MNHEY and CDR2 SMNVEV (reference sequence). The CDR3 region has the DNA TGTGCCAGCAGTTCGGGCAGGGATGGAAACACCATATATTTT. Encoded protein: CASSSGRDGNTIYF.

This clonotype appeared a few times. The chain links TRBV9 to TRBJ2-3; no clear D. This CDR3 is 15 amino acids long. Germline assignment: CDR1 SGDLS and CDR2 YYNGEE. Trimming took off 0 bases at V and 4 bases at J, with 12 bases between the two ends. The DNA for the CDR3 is TGTGCCAGCAGCGTAGTTGGGATGGGTCCAGATACGCAGTATTTT. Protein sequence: CASSVVGMGPDTQYF.

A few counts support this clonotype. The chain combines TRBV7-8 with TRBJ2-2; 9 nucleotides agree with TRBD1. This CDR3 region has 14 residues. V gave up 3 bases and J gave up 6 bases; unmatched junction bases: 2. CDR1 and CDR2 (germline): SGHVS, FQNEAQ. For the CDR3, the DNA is TGTGCCAGCAGCTTCACAGGGGGCCCCGGGGAGCTGTTTTTT. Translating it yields CASSFTGGPGELFF.

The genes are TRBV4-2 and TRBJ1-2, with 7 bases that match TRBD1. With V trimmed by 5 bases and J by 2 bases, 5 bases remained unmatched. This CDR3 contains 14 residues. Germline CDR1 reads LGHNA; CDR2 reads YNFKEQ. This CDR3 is CASSSLTGNYGYTF. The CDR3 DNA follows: TGTGCCAGCAGCTCCCTGACAGGGAACTATGGCTACACCTTC.

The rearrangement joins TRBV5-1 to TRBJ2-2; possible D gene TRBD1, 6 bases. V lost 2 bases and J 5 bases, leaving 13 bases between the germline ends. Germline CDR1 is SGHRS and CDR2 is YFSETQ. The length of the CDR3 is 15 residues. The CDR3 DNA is TGCGCCAGCAGCTTTCGGCCAGGGGATACCGGGGAGCTGTTTTTT. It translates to CASSFRPGDTGELFF. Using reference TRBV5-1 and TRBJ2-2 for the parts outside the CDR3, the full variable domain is KAGVTQTPRYLIKTRGQQVTLSCSPISGHRSVSWYQQTPGQGLQFLFEYFSETQRNKGNFPGRFSGRQFSNSRSEMNVSTLELGDSALYLCASSFRPGDTGELFFGEGSRLTVL.

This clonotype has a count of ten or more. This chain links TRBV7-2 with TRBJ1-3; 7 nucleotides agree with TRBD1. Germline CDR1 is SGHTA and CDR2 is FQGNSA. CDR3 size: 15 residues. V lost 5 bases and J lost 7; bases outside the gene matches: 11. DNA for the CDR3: TGTGCCAGCAGCACTGGCGGAGTCAGGGGGAACACCATATATTTT. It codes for CASSTGGVRGNTIYF.

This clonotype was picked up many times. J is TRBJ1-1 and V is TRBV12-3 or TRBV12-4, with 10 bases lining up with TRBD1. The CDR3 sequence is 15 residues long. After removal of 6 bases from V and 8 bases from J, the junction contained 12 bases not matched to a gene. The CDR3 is CASRSGTGVSQEAFF. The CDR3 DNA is TGTGCCAGCAGGTCCGGGACAGGGGTTTCCCAAGAAGCTTTCTTT.

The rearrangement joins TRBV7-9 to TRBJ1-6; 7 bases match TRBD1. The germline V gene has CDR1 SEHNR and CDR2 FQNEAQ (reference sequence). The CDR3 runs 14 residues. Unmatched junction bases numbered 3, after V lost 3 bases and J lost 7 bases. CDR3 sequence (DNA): TGTGCCAGCAGCTTGGGGACAGAGAATTCACCCCTCCACTTT. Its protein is CASSLGTENSPLHF.

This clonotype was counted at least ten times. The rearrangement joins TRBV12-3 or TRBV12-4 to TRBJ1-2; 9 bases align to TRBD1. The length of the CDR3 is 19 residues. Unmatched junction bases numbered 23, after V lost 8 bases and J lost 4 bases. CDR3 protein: CASGPEVGTGPSRGYGYTF. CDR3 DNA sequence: TGTGCCAGCGGTCCGGAGGTGGGGACAGGGCCTTCTCGGGGCTATGGCTACACCTTC.